The T cell receptor (beta chain) under discussion was sequenced for a study of T cells in Graves' hyperthyroidism and ophthalmopathy. TCR beta CDR3 region amplification was performed from RNA transcripts. HTBI primers were used for first-round RT-PCR of the TCR CDR3. Each CDR3 protein is one row after TCRdb ran MiXCR on the multiplex PCR reads. The table lists around 300,000 distinct CDR3 sequences, roughly a fifth of them singletons. Study results and caveats: Most thyroid clonotypes expanded above 0.001 were also detected in blood. Researchers report that a 13 V-J model separated ophthalmopathy from stable hyperthyroidism.

Germline V CDR1 and CDR2: LGHNA, YNFKEQ. The CDR3 has 13 residues. The V gene lost 3 bases and the J gene lost 5 bases, with 10 bases spanning the gap. This clonotype was recorded a few times. As yet, its antigen is unknown. The rearrangement uses TRBV4-2 and TRBJ2-5, with D unresolved. Sequenced: blood. This clonotype was obtained from a man aged 50-60 years with Graves' ophthalmopathy. This chain's CDR3 is CASSQIEVETQYF. DNA for the CDR3: TGTGCCAGCAGCCAGATCGAAGTGGAGACCCAGTACTTC.